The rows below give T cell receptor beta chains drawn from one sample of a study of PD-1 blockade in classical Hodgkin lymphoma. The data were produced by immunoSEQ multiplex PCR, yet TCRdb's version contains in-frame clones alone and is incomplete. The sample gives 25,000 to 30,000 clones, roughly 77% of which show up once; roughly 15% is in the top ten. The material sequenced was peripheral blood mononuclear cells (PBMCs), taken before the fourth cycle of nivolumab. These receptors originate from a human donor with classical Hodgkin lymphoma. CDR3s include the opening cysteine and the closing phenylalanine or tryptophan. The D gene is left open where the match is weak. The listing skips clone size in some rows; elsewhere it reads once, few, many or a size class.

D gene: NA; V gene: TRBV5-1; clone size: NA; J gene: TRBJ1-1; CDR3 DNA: TGCGCCAGCAGCTCGCAACCTGGACGGGAAGCTTTCTTT; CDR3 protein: CASSSQPGREAFF
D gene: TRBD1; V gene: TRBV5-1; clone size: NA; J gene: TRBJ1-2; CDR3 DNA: TGCGCCCCGCCCAGGGGGCCCTATGGCTACACCTTC; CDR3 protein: CAPPRGPYGYTF
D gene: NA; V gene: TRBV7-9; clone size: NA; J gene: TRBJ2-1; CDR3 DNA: TGTGCCAGCAGCTCCGCCCTGGGTATCGTTTACAATGAGCAGTTCTTC; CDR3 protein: CASSSALGIVYNEQFF
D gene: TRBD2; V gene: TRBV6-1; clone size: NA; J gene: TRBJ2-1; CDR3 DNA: TGTGCCAGCAGCCCGCTGGCGGGAGGGCCAGGCGAGCAGTTCTTC; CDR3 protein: CASSPLAGGPGEQFF
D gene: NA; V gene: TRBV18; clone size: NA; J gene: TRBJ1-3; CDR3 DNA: TGTGCCAGCTCACCCCCCTCTGGAAACACCATATATTTT; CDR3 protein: CASSPPSGNTIYF
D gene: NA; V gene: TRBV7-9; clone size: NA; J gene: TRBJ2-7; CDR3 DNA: TGTGCCAGCGGTCGGTACGGTCCCTACGAGCAGTACTTC; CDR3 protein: CASGRYGPYEQYF
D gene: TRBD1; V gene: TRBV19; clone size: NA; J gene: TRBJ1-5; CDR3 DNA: TGTGCCAGTAGTGAACGGACAGGGACACTCAATCAGCCCCAGCATTTT; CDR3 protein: CASSERTGTLNQPQHF
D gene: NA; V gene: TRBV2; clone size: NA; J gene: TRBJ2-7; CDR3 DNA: TGTGCCAGCACCTGGGCCTCGGTGGACGAGCAGTACTTC; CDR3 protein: CASTWASVDEQYF
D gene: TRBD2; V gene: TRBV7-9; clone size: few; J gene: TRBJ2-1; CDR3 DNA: TGTGCCAGCAGCCCGATGGGGGGGTCTAGCGGGAGGCTCAATGAGCAGTTCTTC; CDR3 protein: CASSPMGGSSGRLNEQFF
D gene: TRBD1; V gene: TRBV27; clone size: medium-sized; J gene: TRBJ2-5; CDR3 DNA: TGTGCCAGCAGCCGTGACAGGGGGTACCAAGAGACCCAGTACTTC; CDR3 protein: CASSRDRGYQETQYF
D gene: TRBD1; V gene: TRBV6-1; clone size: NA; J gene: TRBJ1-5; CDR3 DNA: TGTGCCAGCAGTGATCCCGTTTTACCGGGACAGGCCTATCAGCCCCAGCATTTT; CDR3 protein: CASSDPVLPGQAYQPQHF
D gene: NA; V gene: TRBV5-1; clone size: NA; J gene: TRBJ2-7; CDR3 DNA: TGCGCCAGCAGCGCCACACAGGGCCACGAGCAGTACTTC; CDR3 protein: CASSATQGHEQYF
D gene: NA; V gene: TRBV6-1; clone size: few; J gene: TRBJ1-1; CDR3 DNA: TGTGCCAGCACCCAGGGCCTGAACACTGAAGCTTTCTTT; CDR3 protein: CASTQGLNTEAFF
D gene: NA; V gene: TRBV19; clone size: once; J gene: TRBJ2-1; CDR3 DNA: TGTGCCAGTACGAAATCGGACCTCGGCTACAATGAGCAGTTCTTC; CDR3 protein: CASTKSDLGYNEQFF
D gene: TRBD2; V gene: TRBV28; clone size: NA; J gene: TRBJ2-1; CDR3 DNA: TGTGCCAGCCGCCTCAGCGGGAGATGGGATGAGCAGTTCTTC; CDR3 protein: CASRLSGRWDEQFF
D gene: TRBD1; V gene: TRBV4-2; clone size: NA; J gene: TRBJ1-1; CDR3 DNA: TGTGCCAGCAGCCGGGACAGGGGAATGGCGACTGAAGCTTTCTTT; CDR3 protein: CASSRDRGMATEAFF
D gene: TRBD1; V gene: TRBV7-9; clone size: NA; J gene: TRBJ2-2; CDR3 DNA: TGTGCCAGCAGAACGACAGGGCTGATGTACACCGGGGAGCTGTTTTTT; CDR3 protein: CASRTTGLMYTGELFF